This record concerns one T cell receptor (beta chain) sequence. This sample is drawn from a study of cytomegalovirus exposure and HLA in healthy donors. 60 Vbeta and 13 Jbeta primers were used in PCR. Method: immunoSEQ multiplex PCR; TCRdb's copy keeps in-frame clones and lacks some. Among about 250,000 clones listed, 65% to 85% were seen once. The sequence derives from a female donor in good health and CMV-seronegative. Sequenced input: PBMCs.

DNA for the CDR3: TGTGCCAGCAGCTTAGACGGGAAAGCTGGAAACACCATATATTTT. Encoded protein: CASSLDGKAGNTIYF. This chain uses TRBV7-2 with TRBJ1-3; no reliable D call. CDR1 is SGHTA, CDR2 FQGNSA, per germline. V was trimmed by 1 base and J by 2 bases, leaving 9 bases between them. The CDR3 has 15 residues. The full variable domain, completed using reference TRBV7-2 and TRBJ1-3, is GAGVSQSPSNKVTEKGKDVELRCDPISGHTALYWYRQSLGQGLEFLIYFQGNSAPDKSGLPSDRFSAERTGGSVSTLTIQRTQQEDSAVYLCASSLDGKAGNTIYFGEGSWLTVV.